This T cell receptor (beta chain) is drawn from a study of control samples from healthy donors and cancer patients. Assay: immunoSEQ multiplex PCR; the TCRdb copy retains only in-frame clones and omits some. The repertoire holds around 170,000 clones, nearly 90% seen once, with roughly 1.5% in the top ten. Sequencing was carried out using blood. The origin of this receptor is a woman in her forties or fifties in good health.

Here the CDR3 DNA reads TGTGCCAGCAGACCACGAAGGACAGCGTTACGCCATCAGCCCCAGCATTTT. Translation gives CASRPRRTALRHQPQHF. This chain uses TRBV28 with TRBJ1-5; D perhaps matches TRBD1 (6 bases). Germline lookup yields CDR1 MDHEN and CDR2 SYDVKM. Trimming stripped 6 bases from V and 5 bases from J, with 23 bases between. This CDR3 is built from 17 residues.